The 32 T cell receptor beta chains given below trace back to one sample, sequenced in a study of shared clonotypes between healthy human individuals. Sequenced by immunoSEQ multiplex PCR; TCRdb stores in-frame clones only, minus some. The data show around 1.5 million clones, 95% to 99% seen once. Sequencing was carried out using naive CD4+ T cells sorted from blood. Subset specified: CD45RA+ positively selected. These receptors were obtained from a man aged 30-40 years in good health.

The CDR3 sequence is CASSLQVYEQYF. The CDR3 nucleotides read TGTGCCAGCAGCTTGCAGGTTTACGAGCAGTACTTC. The chain uses TRBV5-6 and TRBJ2-7, with D unresolved. CDR1 and CDR2 (germline): SGHDT, YYEEEE. This CDR3 is 12 amino acids long. Between the trimmed V and J ends, which lost 1 base and 4 bases, there was a span of 6 bases.

The CDR3 nucleotides read TGTGCCAGCAGTCCCGCCGGGGGTTTAAATGAGCAGTTCTTC. This encodes CASSPAGGLNEQFF. This rearrangement joins TRBV28 to TRBJ2-1; possible D gene TRBD2, 6 bases. V was shortened by 5 bases and J by 7 bases, with 15 bases between the two germline ends. Germline V gene data show CDR1 as MDHEN and CDR2 as SYDVKM. The CDR3 sequence is 14 residues long.

For the CDR3, the DNA is TGTGCCAGTAGCGAACAACTCCCCCCGGGCTACACCTTC. Its protein is CASSEQLPPGYTF. V gene TRBV19 combines with J gene TRBJ1-2; D call uncertain. CDR3 length equals 13 residues. Trimming took 6 bases from V and 8 from J, leaving 16 bases between them. CDR1 LNHDA and CDR2 SQIVND come from the germline V gene (reference sequence).

The V gene is TRBV6-6, the J gene TRBJ2-1, with 8 nucleotides matching TRBD2. The germline V gene has CDR1 MNHNY and CDR2 SVGAGI (reference sequence). J lost 8 bases, V lost 6 bases, and 3 bases had no gene match. The CDR3 length is 12 residues. The chain's CDR3 is CASRPLADEQFF. CDR3 DNA: TGTGCCAGCAGGCCACTAGCGGATGAGCAGTTCTTC.

This rearrangement joins TRBV25-1 to TRBJ2-7, with 12 bases identical to TRBD1. Germline values: CDR1 MGHDK, CDR2 SYGVNS. The junction had 4 bases not matched to a gene; V was cut back by 6 bases and J by 10 bases. The CDR3 sequence is 12 residues long. This chain's CDR3 is CASRTGQGAQYF. The CDR3 DNA reads as TGTGCCAGCAGGACGGGACAGGGGGCACAGTACTTC.

As for this clone: This same CDR3 is encoded by further DNA sequences in the sample. This chain links TRBV7-3 with TRBJ2-5; D may be TRBD2 (7 bases). V lost 2 bases and J 4 bases, leaving 14 bases between the germline ends. The CDR3 is 15 amino acids. CDR1 and CDR2 from the germline V gene are SGHTA and FQGTGA. The CDR3 nucleotides read TGTGCCAGCAGCTTAGGGGCGGGGGCCGGAGAGACCCAGTACTTC. The encoded protein is CASSLGAGAGETQYF.

The chain couples TRBV7-9 to TRBJ1-3; perhaps TRBD1 as D (6 bases). The CDR3 is 16 residues long. CDR1 and CDR2 from the germline V gene are SEHNR and FQNEAQ (reference sequence). The V gene lost 3 bases and the J gene lost 2 bases, with 14 bases spanning the gap. As DNA, the CDR3 is TGTGCCAGCAGCTTCAGCGGGGGCCAGACTGGAAACACCATATATTTT. It codes for CASSFSGGQTGNTIYF.

The chain combines TRBV7-8 with TRBJ2-1, with 10 bases identical to TRBD2. V shed 6 bases and J 5 bases; nucleotides not matched to a gene: 4. This CDR3 is 14 amino acids long. Germline assignment: CDR1 SGHVS and CDR2 FQNEAQ. The CDR3 DNA follows: TGTGCCAGCAGTGAGCGGGAGGGCCACAATGAGCAGTTCTTC. The encoded protein is CASSEREGHNEQFF.

This chain connects TRBV27 to TRBJ2-2; no firm D call. V dropped 6 bases and J dropped 1 base, with 6 bases sitting between them. The V gene's germline CDR1 is MNHEY and CDR2 SMNVEV (reference sequence). This CDR3 has 13 amino acids. The CDR3 DNA follows: TGTGCCAGCAGCCTCAGGAACACCGGGGAGCTGTTTTTT. The encoded protein is CASSLRNTGELFF.

Only one count was recorded for this clone. J is TRBJ2-1 and V is TRBV6-5, with D hard to call. Germline assignment: CDR1 MNHEY and CDR2 SVGAGI. The germline V and J ends were trimmed by 2 bases and 2 bases, with 4 bases remaining between them. The CDR3 has 13 amino acids. The CDR3 loop reads CASSYRAYNEQFF. In nucleotides, the CDR3 is TGTGCCAGCAGTTACAGGGCCTACAATGAGCAGTTCTTC.

The V and J genes are TRBV19 and TRBJ2-7; no clear D. This CDR3 is built from 14 residues. V lost 5 bases to trimming and J lost 0 bases, with 11 bases between them. CDR1 and CDR2 from the germline V gene are LNHDA and SQIVND (reference sequence). CDR3 nucleotide sequence: TGTGCCAGTAGTCGAGAGGTAAGCTCCTACGAGCAGTACTTC. This translates into CASSREVSSYEQYF. Together with reference TRBV19 and TRBJ2-7, the CDR3 gives the full variable domain: DGGITQSPKYLFRKEGQNVTLSCEQNLNHDAMYWYRQDPGQGLRLIYYSQIVNDFQKGDIAEGYSVSREKKESFPLTVTSAQKNPTAFYLCASSREVSSYEQYFGPGTRLTVT.

A note on this clone: Other DNA sequences in the sample encode the same CDR3. The CDR3: CASSYTGAYEQYF. CDR3 sequence (DNA): TGTGCCAGCAGTTACACTGGAGCCTACGAGCAGTACTTC. The V call is TRBV6-5, the J call TRBJ2-7; D is unclear. The CDR3 spans 13 residues. CDR1 is MNHEY and CDR2 is SVGAGI in the germline V gene. Trimming shortened V by 2 bases and J by 2 bases, and 7 bases separated the two germline ends.

This clone appeared a single time. V and J are TRBV6-6 and TRBJ2-5, with D tentatively TRBD1 (5 bases). Trimming left V 2 bases short and J 5 bases short, with 9 bases between. The germline gives CDR1 MNHNY, CDR2 SVGAGI (reference sequence). The CDR3 covers 13 residues. CDR3 sequence reads: CASSYGALETQYF. CDR3 in DNA: TGTGCCAGCAGTTACGGGGCTCTGGAGACCCAGTACTTC.

The chain couples TRBV9 to TRBJ2-1, with D possibly being TRBD1 (5 bases). This CDR3 is 14 amino acids long. Germline V gene lookup returns CDR1 SGDLS and CDR2 YYNGEE. Trimming cost V 0 bases and J 8 bases, with 12 bases left between them. CDR3 DNA: TGTGCCAGCAGCGTAGATCAAAGCAGGGATGAGCAGTTCTTC. Its protein product is CASSVDQSRDEQFF.

The J gene is TRBJ2-1, the V gene TRBV6-6, with TRBD2 identical over 10 bases. Germline CDR1 and CDR2: MNHNY and SVGAGI (reference sequence). The CDR3 length is 15 residues. J lost 4 bases, V lost 4 bases, and 4 bases had no gene match. CDR3 sequence (DNA): TGTGCCAGCAGTTTCACTAGCGGGGATTACAATGAGCAGTTCTTC. It is translated as CASSFTSGDYNEQFF.

V is TRBV15 and J is TRBJ2-3, with D perhaps matching TRBD1 (6 bases). The CDR3 is 14 amino acids. CDR1 LNHNV and CDR2 YYDKDF come from the germline V gene (reference sequence). The V end was cut by 9 bases, the J end by 2 bases, with 15 bases between. For the CDR3, the DNA is TGTGCCACGTGCAGACAGGTTGTCACAGATACGCAGTATTTT. This translates into CATCRQVVTDTQYF.

V is TRBV2 and J is TRBJ1-2; no clear D. This CDR3 region has 13 residues. V lost 5 bases, J lost 2 bases, and 9 bases lay in between. The germline CDR1 and CDR2 sequences are SNHLY and FYNNEI. The CDR3, as DNA: TGTGCCAGCAGTCCGGGCCCCAACTATGGCTACACCTTC. Translation: CASSPGPNYGYTF.

CDR3 sequence (DNA): TGTGCCAGTCTAGCGGGAGGGGGCAAAAACATTCAGTACTTC. Translation: CASLAGGGKNIQYF. The chain carries TRBV28 and TRBJ2-4; TRBD2 matches at 12 bases. This CDR3 has 14 residues. CDR1 and CDR2 from the germline V gene are MDHEN and SYDVKM. Trimming took 9 bases from V and 3 from J; bases not matched to a gene: 3.

This rearrangement joins TRBV19 to TRBJ2-7; D gene uncertain. Germline loops: CDR1 LNHDA, CDR2 SQIVND (reference sequence). This CDR3 has 12 amino acids. Trimming cost V 5 bases and J 5 bases, with 10 bases left between them. CDR3 in amino acids: CASSQVANEQYF. The CDR3 DNA follows: TGTGCCAGTAGTCAGGTCGCCAACGAGCAGTACTTC. Filled out from reference TRBV19 and TRBJ2-7, the complete variable domain reads DGGITQSPKYLFRKEGQNVTLSCEQNLNHDAMYWYRQDPGQGLRLIYYSQIVNDFQKGDIAEGYSVSREKKESFPLTVTSAQKNPTAFYLCASSQVANEQYFGPGTRLTVT.

The J gene is TRBJ2-3, the V gene TRBV7-6; 7 positions agree with TRBD2. V dropped 1 base and J dropped 8; count of bases not matched to a gene: 0. Germline values: CDR1 SGHVS, CDR2 FNYEAQ. CDR3 size: 12 residues. The CDR3 region is CASSLGGGTQYF. For the CDR3, the DNA is TGTGCCAGCAGCTTAGGGGGGGGTACGCAGTATTTT.

The V call is TRBV27, the J call TRBJ1-3, with D possibly matching TRBD1 (5 bases). The CDR3 has 17 amino acids. Germline V gene sequence: CDR1 MNHEY, CDR2 SMNVEV (reference sequence). V shed 6 bases and J shed 0 bases, with 18 bases lying between them. The CDR3 spells CASRRTRQGTSGNTIYF. CDR3 DNA: TGTGCCAGCAGACGTACCCGCCAGGGCACCTCTGGAAACACCATATATTTT.

Remarks on this clone: One end of the junction fails to match germline, which may point to a read error. Distinct nucleotide sequences in the sample also encode this CDR3. As DNA, the CDR3 is TGTGCTAGCAGCTTGGACTTGAACACTGAAGCTTTCTTT. It is translated as CASSLDLNTEAFF. The chain is built from TRBV7-7 and TRBJ1-1, with D unresolved. The germline CDR1 and CDR2 sequences are SSHAT and FNYEAQ (reference sequence). The CDR3 covers 13 residues. The whole variable domain, filled in from reference TRBV7-7 and TRBJ1-1, reads GAGVSQSPRYKVTKRGQDVTLRCDPISSHATLYWYQQALGQGPEFLTYFNYEAQPDKSGLPSDRFSAERPEGSISTLTIQRTEQRDSAMYRCASSLDLNTEAFFGQGTRLTVV.

The rearrangement joins TRBV30 to TRBJ2-7; D may be TRBD2 (6 bases). V lost 0 bases and J lost 2, with 11 bases in between. The CDR3 loop spans 14 amino acids. Germline V gene lookup returns CDR1 GTSNPN and CDR2 SVGIG (reference sequence). The CDR3 DNA follows: TGTGCCTGGAGTGTAATAGGAGGGGCCTACGAGCAGTACTTC. Translation gives CAWSVIGGAYEQYF.

The CDR3 nucleotides read TGCGCCAGCAGCTACGGACTAGCGGGAGGGTTTGCCTACAATGAGCAGTTCTTC. Amino acids: CASSYGLAGGFAYNEQFF. The gene calls are TRBV5-1 and TRBJ2-1; 15 positions match TRBD2. In germline, CDR1 is SGHRS, CDR2 YFSETQ. The trim removed 3 bases at V and 2 bases at J, leaving 6 bases unmatched. CDR3 size: 18 residues.

V gene TRBV7-8 combines with J gene TRBJ2-6; 8 bases align to TRBD2. There are 16 residues in the CDR3. Trimming cost V 2 bases and J 2 bases; bases outside gene matches: 2. Germline assignment: CDR1 SGHVS and CDR2 FQNEAQ. CDR3 DNA sequence: TGTGCCAGCAGCTTACCAGCGGGGGCTGGGGCCAACGTCCTGACTTTC. It yields the protein CASSLPAGAGANVLTF.

V and J are TRBV4-1 and TRBJ2-5, with D tentatively TRBD2 (6 bases). The V gene's germline CDR1 is MGHRA and CDR2 YSYEKL. This CDR3 region has 15 residues. V gave up 9 bases and J gave up 3 bases, with 20 bases separating them. The CDR3 DNA reads as TGCGCCAGTCAGCCAGTCTTGGGGGAGGAAGAGACCCAGTACTTC. This gives the protein CASQPVLGEEETQYF.

The gene calls are TRBV15 and TRBJ1-2, with 7 bases identical to TRBD1. Germline CDR1 and CDR2: LNHNV and YYDKDF (reference sequence). The CDR3 has 17 amino acids. V trimming: 1 base; J trimming: 8 bases; junction bases outside the gene matches: 16. The CDR3 spells CATSRGYDPTGGGGYTF. The CDR3 region has the DNA TGTGCCACCAGCAGAGGTTACGATCCGACAGGAGGGGGCGGCTACACCTTC.

The gene calls are TRBV7-3 and TRBJ2-3, with D uncertain. Germline V gene sequence: CDR1 SGHTA, CDR2 FQGTGA. V was cut by 2 bases and J by 4 bases, with 10 bases left in between. The CDR3 spans 14 residues. Written as DNA, the CDR3 is TGTGCCAGCAGCTTATTCTCTGGGTCAGATACGCAGTATTTT. Its protein is CASSLFSGSDTQYF.

V usage is TRBV7-8 and J usage is TRBJ2-6; 10 bases are a match to TRBD1. J lost 3 bases, V lost 5 bases, and 13 bases had no gene match. The CDR3 spans 19 residues. Per germline, CDR1 SGHVS and CDR2 FQNEAQ. The CDR3 DNA is TGTGCCAGCAGCCTGATACGGACAGGGGGGTTGGTTGGGGCCAACGTCCTGACTTTC. This encodes CASSLIRTGGLVGANVLTF.

The rearrangement links TRBV28 to TRBJ2-1; D is unresolved. Per the germline V gene, CDR1 is MDHEN and CDR2 is SYDVKM. With 3 bases removed from V and 4 bases from J, the gap between germline ends came to 16 bases. This CDR3 is built from 16 residues. CDR3 amino acids: CASSFRRKSVYNEQFF. The CDR3 coding sequence is TGTGCCAGCAGTTTTAGACGAAAAAGCGTTTACAATGAGCAGTTCTTC.

V gene TRBV15 combines with J gene TRBJ1-1; TRBD1 matches at 8 bases. Trimming took 8 bases from V and 0 from J; bases not matched to a gene: 5. Germline CDR1 and CDR2: LNHNV and YYDKDF (reference sequence). The CDR3 loop spans 14 amino acids. The CDR3 DNA is TGTGCCACCGTACGGGACAGGTTGAACACTGAAGCTTTCTTT. Translating it yields CATVRDRLNTEAFF.

The chain employs TRBV5-4 and TRBJ2-7; 7 bases are a match to TRBD1. Trimming cost V 5 bases and J 0 bases; bases outside gene matches: 5. The CDR3 consists of 14 residues. Germline V gene sequence: CDR1 SGHNT, CDR2 YYREEE (reference sequence). CDR3 protein: CASRNRDSSYEQYF. The CDR3 DNA reads as TGTGCCAGCAGGAACCGGGACAGCTCCTACGAGCAGTACTTC. Variable domain in full (rest from reference TRBV5-4 and TRBJ2-7): ETGVTQSPTHLIKTRGQQVTLRCSSQSGHNTVSWYQQALGQGPQFIFQYYREEENGRGNFPPRFSGLQFPNYSSELNVNALELDDSALYLCASRNRDSSYEQYFGPGTRLTVT.